This T cell receptor (beta chain) was sequenced during a study of read filtering for tumor transcriptome and immune sequencing. This library used approximately 390 ng RNA and molecular barcoded adaptors spanning alpha/delta and beta/gamma chains. TCRdb called the reads again in MiXCR, with one record for every CDR3 protein. The sample has around 65,000 distinct CDR3 sequences; roughly 18% are singletons. This clonotype occurred many times. V shed 0 bases, J shed 3 bases, and the junction held 2 bases outside the gene matches. The germline V gene has CDR1 MNHEY and CDR2 SVGAGI. The CDR3 loop spans 17 amino acids.

Sequenced input: a population of CD138-negative cells sorted from bone marrow. This sequence joins TRBV6-5 and TRBJ2-3; 14 bases fit TRBD2. The TCR was taken from a donor at least 40 years old with multiple myeloma. CDR3 in DNA: TGTGCCAGCAGTTACTCGGGACTAGCGGGGGTAACAGATACGCAGTATTTT. This encodes CASSYSGLAGVTDTQYF.